The clone carrying this TCR beta chain was counted a few times. Its antigen is not identified. The data belong to a study of sequential checkpoint blockade in melanoma. Study summary: TCRβ was sequenced from DNA of 75 to 95 pretreatment tumors. Matched biopsies came pretreatment and at week 13 for around 24 patients. Findings of the study overall: T-cell fraction and clonality followed PD-L1 and CD8+ counts, not mutational load.

Germline lookup yields CDR1 SGHNT and CDR2 YENEEA. This CDR3 has 14 residues. V gave up 3 bases and J gave up 7 bases; unmatched junction bases: 6. Some clones are missing from TCRdb's copy, which holds only in-frame ones; the method was immunoSEQ multiplex PCR. The repertoire has about 3,200 clones, under 20% of them found once; the top ten carry about 26%. Indicated treatment: randomized to nivolumab then ipilimumab (arm A) or the reverse (arm B). This TCR was sampled from a human donor with melanoma. Sample: tumor tissue (inferred from file names), taken from a patient given nivolumab and ipilimumab in sequence. The chain is built from TRBV11-3 and TRBJ1-2; 9 bases align to TRBD1. The CDR3 sequence is CASSFGTGLGGYTF. The CDR3 coding sequence is TGTGCCAGCAGCTTCGGGACAGGGCTGGGTGGCTACACCTTC.